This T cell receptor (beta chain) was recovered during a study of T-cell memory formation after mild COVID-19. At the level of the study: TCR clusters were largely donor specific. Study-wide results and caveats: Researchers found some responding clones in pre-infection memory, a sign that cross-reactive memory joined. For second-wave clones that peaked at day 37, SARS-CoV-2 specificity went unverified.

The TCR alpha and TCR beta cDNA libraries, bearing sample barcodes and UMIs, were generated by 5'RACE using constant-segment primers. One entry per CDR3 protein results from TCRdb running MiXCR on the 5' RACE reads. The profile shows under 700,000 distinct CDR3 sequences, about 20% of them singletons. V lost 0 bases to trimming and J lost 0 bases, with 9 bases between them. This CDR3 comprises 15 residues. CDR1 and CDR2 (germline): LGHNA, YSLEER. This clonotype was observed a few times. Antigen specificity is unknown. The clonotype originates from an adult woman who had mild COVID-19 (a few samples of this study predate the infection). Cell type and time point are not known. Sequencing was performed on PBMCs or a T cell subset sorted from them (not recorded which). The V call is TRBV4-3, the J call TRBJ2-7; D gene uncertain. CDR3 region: CASSQEVGSSYEQYF. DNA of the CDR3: TGCGCCAGCAGCCAAGAAGTCGGCTCCTCCTACGAGCAGTACTTC.